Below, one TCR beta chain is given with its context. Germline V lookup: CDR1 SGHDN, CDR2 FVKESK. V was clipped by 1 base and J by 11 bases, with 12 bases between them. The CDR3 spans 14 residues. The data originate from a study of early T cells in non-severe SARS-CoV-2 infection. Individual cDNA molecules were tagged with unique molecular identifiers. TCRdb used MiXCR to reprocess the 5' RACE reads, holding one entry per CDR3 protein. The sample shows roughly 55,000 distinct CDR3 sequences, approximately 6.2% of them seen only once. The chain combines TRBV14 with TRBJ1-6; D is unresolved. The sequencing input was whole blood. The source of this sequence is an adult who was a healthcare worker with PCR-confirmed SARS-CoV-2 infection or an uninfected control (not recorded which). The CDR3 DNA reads TGTGCCAGCAGCCAAGCAGGCCCGGGGACACCCCTCCACTTT. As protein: CASSQAGPGTPLHF.